This T cell receptor beta chain was sequenced during a study of identical twins. TCRdb used MiXCR to reprocess the 5' RACE reads, holding one entry per CDR3 protein. The sample holds about 500,000 distinct CDR3 sequences; roughly 13% are singletons and the top ten take approximately 1%. Notes on the study in general: Invariant MAIT and iNKT cells could partly confound zero-insertion analyses.

The J segment lost 3 bases and the V segment lost 2 bases, leaving 26 bases of the junction unmatched. The CDR3 has 22 amino acids. Turning to this clonotype: Its target is unknown.

This same sample was also part of a study on yellow fever vaccine responses in identical twins.

Sequences were obtained from CD4+ T cells sorted from blood. V gene TRBV7-1 combines with J gene TRBJ2-7; 9 bases are shared with TRBD1. TRBV7-1 is known as an ORF, though its function is uncertain. This receptor was taken from a woman aged 18-29 years in good health. In nucleotides, the CDR3 is TGTGCCAGCAGCTCAAAGGACCGAACCACCGGGACAGGGTCATTTGGGAACTACGAGCAGTACTTC. This gives the protein CASSSKDRTTGTGSFGNYEQYF.